These T cell receptor beta chains were read from a single sample in a study of blood T cell repertoires in COVID-19. Only in-frame clones appear in the TCRdb table, and some are missing; sequencing was by immunoSEQ multiplex PCR. This table has around 220,000 clones, around 86% appearing once. The specimen sequenced was peripheral blood. These receptors all come from a woman of 80 years or more with COVID-19, enrolled during active disease. Both conserved end residues are part of each CDR3. Each record gives: V gene, D gene, clone size, J gene, CDR3 DNA, CDR3 protein. D genes are given only for firm matches. Clone size is given for some rows only: seen once, a few or many times, or a class if the clone is expanded.

v_call: TRBV7-9; d_call: -; clone_size: once; j_call: TRBJ2-5; cdr3_nt: TGTGCCAGCCGTAGCGGTAAAGAGACCCAGTACTTC; cdr3_aa: CASRSGKETQYF
v_call: TRBV3-1/TRBV3-2; d_call: -; clone_size: -; j_call: TRBJ2-5; cdr3_nt: TGTGCCAGCAGCCAAGTTGGGACAACTGGGGAGACCCAGTACTTC; cdr3_aa: CASSQVGTTGETQYF
v_call: TRBV18; d_call: TRBD1; clone_size: -; j_call: TRBJ1-5; cdr3_nt: TGTGCCAGCTCCAAGGGGGCGGGATCGGGGAATCAGCCCCAGCATTTT; cdr3_aa: CASSKGAGSGNQPQHF
v_call: TRBV4-2; d_call: -; clone_size: -; j_call: TRBJ1-2; cdr3_nt: TGTGCCAGCAGCCAAGAGGTGTTGGACAGTCCCTATGGCTACACCTTC; cdr3_aa: CASSQEVLDSPYGYTF
v_call: TRBV28; d_call: TRBD1; clone_size: -; j_call: TRBJ1-4; cdr3_nt: TGTGCCAGCAGTCCCCCGGACAGGGCCGTGATTTTT; cdr3_aa: CASSPPDRAVIF
v_call: TRBV4-1; d_call: TRBD1; clone_size: -; j_call: TRBJ1-4; cdr3_nt: TGCGCCAGCCGGGGCGGGACAGGGTTTGAAAAACTGTTTTTT; cdr3_aa: CASRGGTGFEKLFF
v_call: TRBV6-2/TRBV6-3; d_call: -; clone_size: -; j_call: TRBJ2-4; cdr3_nt: TGTGCCAGCAGTAGAGAGGTTCAAGCCAAAAACATTCAGTACTTC; cdr3_aa: CASSREVQAKNIQYF
v_call: TRBV24-1; d_call: TRBD1; clone_size: -; j_call: TRBJ2-1; cdr3_nt: TGTGCCACTACAGGGGCAAGAGGTAATGAGCAGTTCTTC; cdr3_aa: CATTGARGNEQFF
v_call: TRBV2; d_call: -; clone_size: -; j_call: TRBJ1-1; cdr3_nt: TGTGCCAGCAGTAGCCCCACTGAAGCTTTCTTT; cdr3_aa: CASSSPTEAFF
v_call: TRBV6-5; d_call: -; clone_size: -; j_call: TRBJ2-7; cdr3_nt: TGTGCCAGCAGCCTTTCTAGGGGAACCTCCTACGAGCAGTACTTC; cdr3_aa: CASSLSRGTSYEQYF
v_call: TRBV2; d_call: TRBD1; clone_size: -; j_call: TRBJ1-4; cdr3_nt: TGTGCCAGCATCCGGAGGACAGGGGGGAATGAAAAACTGTTTTTT; cdr3_aa: CASIRRTGGNEKLFF
v_call: TRBV12-3/TRBV12-4; d_call: TRBD1; clone_size: few; j_call: TRBJ1-4; cdr3_nt: TGTGCCAGCAGTTTTAGTCTAGGACAGGCCTTTTTT; cdr3_aa: CASSFSLGQAFF
v_call: TRBV3-1/TRBV3-2; d_call: TRBD1; clone_size: -; j_call: TRBJ2-7; cdr3_nt: TGTGCCAGCAGCCTCCGGGACAGCTACGAGCAGTACTTC; cdr3_aa: CASSLRDSYEQYF
v_call: TRBV5-6; d_call: -; clone_size: -; j_call: TRBJ1-5; cdr3_nt: TGTGCCAGCAGCTTGGCGGGGAATCAGCCCCAGCATTTT; cdr3_aa: CASSLAGNQPQHF
v_call: TRBV3-1/TRBV3-2; d_call: TRBD2; clone_size: -; j_call: TRBJ2-7; cdr3_nt: TGTGCCAGCAGCCTGGGACTAGGGAATTACGAGCAGTACTTC; cdr3_aa: CASSLGLGNYEQYF
v_call: TRBV6-5; d_call: -; clone_size: -; j_call: TRBJ2-2; cdr3_nt: TGTGCCCTCCAAAAGCCGAACACCGGGGAGCTGTTTTTT; cdr3_aa: CALQKPNTGELFF
v_call: TRBV6-5; d_call: TRBD1; clone_size: -; j_call: TRBJ1-1; cdr3_nt: TGTGCCAGCAACTTCAATGACAGGGGGTTTGAAGCTTTCTTT; cdr3_aa: CASNFNDRGFEAFF
v_call: TRBV27; d_call: -; clone_size: -; j_call: TRBJ1-5; cdr3_nt: TGTGCCAGCAGTCCCAGGCCTCGTGAGCAGCCCCAGCATTTT; cdr3_aa: CASSPRPREQPQHF
v_call: TRBV28; d_call: TRBD1; clone_size: -; j_call: TRBJ1-6; cdr3_nt: TGTGCCAGCAGCCATCGGCAGACAGGGAGAAATTCACCCCTCCACTTT; cdr3_aa: CASSHRQTGRNSPLHF
v_call: TRBV6-5; d_call: -; clone_size: -; j_call: TRBJ1-6; cdr3_nt: TGTGCCAGCAGTTACGATACAGGGCCGGGATCACCCCTCCACTTT; cdr3_aa: CASSYDTGPGSPLHF
v_call: TRBV9; d_call: -; clone_size: -; j_call: TRBJ1-2; cdr3_nt: TGTGCCAGCAGCGTAGAGGACTTCCCTGACTATGGCTACACCTTC; cdr3_aa: CASSVEDFPDYGYTF
v_call: TRBV10-3; d_call: -; clone_size: once; j_call: TRBJ1-2; cdr3_nt: TGTGCCATCAGCGTACAGCAAATCTATGGCTACACCTTC; cdr3_aa: CAISVQQIYGYTF
v_call: TRBV6-5; d_call: TRBD1; clone_size: -; j_call: TRBJ1-1; cdr3_nt: TGTGCCAGCAGAGCACAGGGGGGAGTCAACACTGAAGCTTTCTTT; cdr3_aa: CASRAQGGVNTEAFF
v_call: TRBV18; d_call: TRBD1; clone_size: -; j_call: TRBJ1-2; cdr3_nt: TGTGCCAGCTCTACGGGGACAGGGGGCGATGGCTACACCTTC; cdr3_aa: CASSTGTGGDGYTF
v_call: TRBV30; d_call: -; clone_size: -; j_call: TRBJ1-1; cdr3_nt: TGTGCCTGGAGACTTCCTTCCAGGGTCGGAACTGAAGCTTTCTTT; cdr3_aa: CAWRLPSRVGTEAFF
v_call: TRBV27; d_call: TRBD2; clone_size: -; j_call: TRBJ2-4; cdr3_nt: TGTGCCAGCAGTTTACAAGGACTAGCGGGAGGGCCCCGTGACATTCAGTACTTC; cdr3_aa: CASSLQGLAGGPRDIQYF
v_call: TRBV7-2; d_call: TRBD2; clone_size: -; j_call: TRBJ2-3; cdr3_nt: TGTGCCAGCAGCTTGGAGCGGGGCCCCCGGGTTACGCAGTATTTT; cdr3_aa: CASSLERGPRVTQYF
v_call: TRBV3-1/TRBV3-2; d_call: -; clone_size: -; j_call: TRBJ2-7; cdr3_nt: TGTGCCAGCAGCCAAGAAAGTCCCCCTATCCTATGGGTCGGGAGTTTCTGCGAGCAGTACTTC; cdr3_aa: CASSQESPPILWVGSFCEQYF
v_call: TRBV11-2; d_call: -; clone_size: many; j_call: TRBJ2-7; cdr3_nt: TGTGCCAGCAGCTTAGAGACAGGAACCTACGAGCAGTACTTC; cdr3_aa: CASSLETGTYEQYF
v_call: TRBV19; d_call: TRBD1; clone_size: -; j_call: TRBJ1-2; cdr3_nt: TGTGCCAGTAGTATCAGGACAGGGGCACACTATGGCTACACCTTC; cdr3_aa: CASSIRTGAHYGYTF
v_call: TRBV6-1; d_call: -; clone_size: -; j_call: TRBJ1-6; cdr3_nt: TGTGCCAGCAGTGAAAGCGGCAGGCATAATTCACCCCTCCACTTT; cdr3_aa: CASSESGRHNSPLHF
v_call: TRBV25-1; d_call: TRBD1; clone_size: -; j_call: TRBJ1-5; cdr3_nt: TGTGCCAGCGCCCCTGCACAGGGGCAAGGTCAGCCCCAGCATTTT; cdr3_aa: CASAPAQGQGQPQHF
v_call: TRBV7-3; d_call: TRBD2; clone_size: -; j_call: TRBJ2-3; cdr3_nt: TGTGCCAGCAGGCTAAGCGGGAGGAGCACAGATACGCAGTATTTT; cdr3_aa: CASRLSGRSTDTQYF
v_call: TRBV7-9; d_call: TRBD1; clone_size: -; j_call: TRBJ1-2; cdr3_nt: TGTGCCAGCAGCTTAGGACAGGGGTACGACTATGGCTACACCTTC; cdr3_aa: CASSLGQGYDYGYTF
v_call: TRBV7-3; d_call: TRBD2; clone_size: -; j_call: TRBJ2-1; cdr3_nt: TGTGCCAGCAGCTTAGGCGGGGGGACCTACAATGAGCAGTTCTTC; cdr3_aa: CASSLGGGTYNEQFF
v_call: TRBV9; d_call: -; clone_size: -; j_call: TRBJ2-1; cdr3_nt: TGTGCCAGCAGCGCCCCCGGAGGGGCTTCCAATGAGCAGTTCTTC; cdr3_aa: CASSAPGGASNEQFF
v_call: TRBV11-2; d_call: TRBD1; clone_size: -; j_call: TRBJ1-1; cdr3_nt: TGTGCCAGCAGCTCCCGGACAGGGAGGAAAACTGAAGCTTTCTTT; cdr3_aa: CASSSRTGRKTEAFF
v_call: TRBV7-8; d_call: -; clone_size: -; j_call: TRBJ2-2; cdr3_nt: TGTGCCAGCAGCTTAAGGGGTTTAAGAACCGGGGAGCTGTTTTTT; cdr3_aa: CASSLRGLRTGELFF
v_call: TRBV2; d_call: TRBD2; clone_size: -; j_call: TRBJ2-1; cdr3_nt: TGTGCCAGCAGGCAGCCCGGGACTAGCGTCAATGAGCAGTTCTTC; cdr3_aa: CASRQPGTSVNEQFF
v_call: TRBV5-4; d_call: TRBD1; clone_size: -; j_call: TRBJ2-1; cdr3_nt: TGTGCCAGCAGCTTGGTTGGGACAGGGTCCTACAATGAGCAGTTCTTC; cdr3_aa: CASSLVGTGSYNEQFF